Following are 19 T cell receptor beta chains from one sample sequenced in a study of CD8 T cells in ankylosing spondylitis. TCRdb re-called the 5' RACE reads through MiXCR, storing one row per CDR3 protein. Of 10,000 to 15,000 distinct CDR3 sequences listed, 2.5% to 3% are singletons. Material for sequencing was blood, either unsorted or a sorted T cell fraction (not recorded which). These receptors were taken from a male donor with ankylosing spondylitis or in good health (not recorded which).

This clonotype was found many times. This chain joins TRBV9 and TRBJ1-4, with D possibly TRBD1 on 6 matching bases. The length of the CDR3 is 17 residues. V was trimmed by 1 base and J by 0 bases, leaving 13 bases between them. Per germline, CDR1 SGDLS and CDR2 YYNGEE. The CDR3 sequence is CASSVRQEIATNEKLFF. CDR3 bases: TGTGCCAGCAGCGTACGACAGGAGATCGCAACTAATGAAAAACTGTTTTTT.

This clonotype is judged medium-sized (0.01 to 0.1%). The chain recombines TRBV9 with TRBJ2-3; 7 bases match TRBD2. The trim removed 2 bases at V and 6 bases at J, leaving 9 bases unmatched. Germline lookup yields CDR1 SGDLS and CDR2 YYNGEE. The CDR3 is 15 residues long. The CDR3 sequence is CASSVLAGEWDTQYF. The CDR3 bases are TGTGCCAGCAGCGTCCTTGCGGGAGAGTGGGATACGCAGTATTTT.

This clonotype was counted ten times or more. V gene TRBV9 combines with J gene TRBJ1-1; weak D call: TRBD1 (5 bases). CDR1 and CDR2 from the germline V gene are SGDLS and YYNGEE. This CDR3 has 11 residues. Trimming left V 4 bases short and J 7 bases short, with 8 bases between. The CDR3, as DNA: TGTGCCAGCAGCCTTGACAGTGAAGCTTTCTTT. It specifies CASSLDSEAFF. Using reference TRBV9 and TRBJ1-1 for the parts outside the CDR3, the full variable domain is DSGVTQTPKHLITATGQRVTLRCSPRSGDLSVYWYQQSLDQGLQFLIQYYNGEERAKGNILERFSAQQFPDLHSELNLSSLELGDSALYFCASSLDSEAFFGQGTRLTVV.

The table lists this clonotype with many counts. The chain combines TRBV9 with TRBJ2-7; 9 nucleotides line up with TRBD1. The CDR3 has 15 residues. The V and J ends lost 4 bases and 2 bases, in that order; junction bases with no gene match: 7. CDR1 is SGDLS and CDR2 is YYNGEE in the germline V gene. CDR3 region: CASSLTGTGPYEQYF. The DNA for the CDR3 is TGTGCCAGCAGCCTTACCGGGACAGGGCCCTACGAGCAGTACTTC.

The sample holds many counts of this clonotype. V usage is TRBV9 and J usage is TRBJ2-3, with 13 positions matching TRBD2. Germline-derived CDR1 and CDR2 are SGDLS and YYNGEE. Trimming took 4 bases from V and 1 from J; bases not matched to a gene: 6. CDR3 length: 17 residues. The CDR3 DNA sequence: TGTGCCAGCAGCCTCCGACTAGCGGGAGGTCGCACAGATACGCAGTATTTT. Protein product: CASSLRLAGGRTDTQYF.

This clonotype was found many times. This chain joins TRBV9 and TRBJ2-1; D may match TRBD1 or TRBD2 (6 bases each). V was shortened by 2 bases and J by 7 bases, with 16 bases between the two germline ends. This CDR3 is built from 15 residues. Per germline, CDR1 SGDLS and CDR2 YYNGEE. The chain's CDR3 is CASSVMGGAGNEQFF. CDR3 DNA: TGTGCCAGCAGCGTTATGGGGGGCGCCGGGAATGAGCAGTTCTTC.

This clonotype ranks as medium-sized. The chain has TRBV9 and TRBJ2-7; 11 nucleotides match TRBD2. V lost 4 bases and J lost 4; bases outside the gene matches: 7. Germline V gene lookup returns CDR1 SGDLS and CDR2 YYNGEE. The CDR3 has 15 residues. The CDR3 reads CASSTQLAGVYEQYF. The CDR3 nucleotides read TGTGCCAGCAGCACACAACTAGCGGGAGTGTACGAGCAGTACTTC. Using reference TRBV9 and TRBJ2-7 for the parts outside the CDR3, the full variable domain is DSGVTQTPKHLITATGQRVTLRCSPRSGDLSVYWYQQSLDQGLQFLIQYYNGEERAKGNILERFSAQQFPDLHSELNLSSLELGDSALYFCASSTQLAGVYEQYFGPGTRLTVT.

This clonotype is classed as large. J is TRBJ2-1 and V is TRBV9; 7 bases align to TRBD1. This CDR3 is built from 15 residues. Germline CDR1 is SGDLS and CDR2 is YYNGEE. The J segment lost 8 bases and the V segment lost 0 bases, leaving 8 bases of the junction unmatched. CDR3: CASSVEQGRRDEQFF. The CDR3 DNA sequence: TGTGCCAGCAGCGTAGAACAGGGGCGCCGGGATGAGCAGTTCTTC.

This clonotype was seen repeatedly, ten times or more. The J gene is TRBJ2-7, the V gene TRBV9; D gene unclear. CDR1 and CDR2 (germline): SGDLS, YYNGEE. The CDR3 contains 14 residues. Between the trimmed V and J ends, which lost 0 bases and 2 bases, there was a span of 9 bases. Here the CDR3 DNA reads TGTGCCAGCAGCGTAGGTTTAGCAGCCTACGAGCAGTACTTC. Protein product: CASSVGLAAYEQYF.

This clonotype was counted at least ten times. The chain joins TRBV9 to TRBJ1-4; D perhaps matches TRBD1 (5 bases). Trimming took 0 bases from V and 3 from J, leaving 12 bases between them. Germline CDR1 reads SGDLS; CDR2 reads YYNGEE. The CDR3 consists of 16 residues. The CDR3 DNA is TGTGCCAGCAGCGTAGCCGCAGGGCGCGCTAATGAAAAACTGTTTTTT. It is translated as CASSVAAGRANEKLFF.

At least ten counts were recorded for this clonotype. The chain couples TRBV9 to TRBJ1-5; the match to TRBD1 covers 8 bases. CDR3 length: 15 residues. With V trimmed by 7 bases and J by 2 bases, 8 bases remained unmatched. CDR1 is SGDLS and CDR2 is YYNGEE in the germline V gene. This CDR3 reads CASSQTGDGNQPQHF. CDR3 coding DNA: TGTGCCAGCTCCCAGACAGGGGACGGCAATCAGCCCCAGCATTTT.

There are many counts of this clonotype. The gene calls are TRBV9 and TRBJ2-1; 8 bases are shared with TRBD2. The junction had 14 bases not matched to a gene; V was cut back by 5 bases and J by 7 bases. The CDR3 covers 16 residues. Germline CDR1 SGDLS, CDR2 YYNGEE. CDR3 DNA sequence: TGTGCCAGCAGGGAGGGGGGGGTAGCGGGAATTAATGAGCAGTTCTTC. This translates into CASREGGVAGINEQFF.

This clonotype was observed many times. J is TRBJ2-1 and V is TRBV9; possibly TRBD1 or TRBD2 for D (5 bases each). The CDR3 loop spans 13 amino acids. Between the trimmed V and J ends, which lost 3 bases and 6 bases, there was a span of 10 bases. In germline, CDR1 is SGDLS, CDR2 YYNGEE. The CDR3 DNA is TGTGCCAGCAGCGGGGACCCCATCAATGAGCAGTTCTTC. Encoded protein: CASSGDPINEQFF.

There are many counts of this clonotype. CDR3 region: CASSVEPRLDSGANVLTF. The DNA of the CDR3 is TGTGCCAGCAGCGTAGAACCCAGGCTGGATTCGGGGGCCAACGTCCTGACTTTC. The chain couples TRBV9 to TRBJ2-6, with D hard to call. Germline loops: CDR1 SGDLS, CDR2 YYNGEE. The V and J ends lost 0 bases and 4 bases respectively, with 17 bases between them. This CDR3 has 18 amino acids.

There are many counts of this clonotype. This chain links TRBV9 with TRBJ1-1, with 10 bases that match TRBD1. CDR1 SGDLS and CDR2 YYNGEE come from the germline V gene. The J segment lost 0 bases and the V segment lost 3 bases, leaving 5 bases of the junction unmatched. The CDR3 extends over 16 amino acids. CDR3 loop: CASSAGQGFLNTEAFF. CDR3 sequence (DNA): TGTGCCAGCAGCGCGGGACAGGGGTTTTTGAACACTGAAGCTTTCTTT.

This clonotype was counted at least ten times. The genes are TRBV9 and TRBJ2-1, with D perhaps matching TRBD1 or TRBD2 (6 bases each). The ends were cut back, 4 bases at V and 10 bases at J, with 9 bases in the middle. This CDR3 comprises 11 residues. The germline CDR1 and CDR2 sequences are SGDLS and YYNGEE. The chain's CDR3 is CASSPGAEQFF. The CDR3 DNA follows: TGTGCCAGCAGCCCGGGGGCGGAGCAGTTCTTC.

This clonotype was seen ten or more times. Germline is not matched at one junction end, which may reflect a read error. The gene calls are TRBV9 and TRBJ2-1; perhaps D is TRBD1 or TRBD2 (5 bases each). Germline lookup yields CDR1 SGDLS and CDR2 YYNGEE. The CDR3 has 13 residues. The CDR3 bases are TGTGCCAGCAGCGTAGAAGAGGGGTCGTTGTTGGTCTTC. It yields the protein CASSVEEGSLLVF. Looking up the rest from reference TRBV9 and TRBJ2-1 gives the full variable domain: DSGVTQTPKHLITATGQRVTLRCSPRSGDLSVYWYQQSLDQGLQFLIQYYNGEERAKGNILERFSAQQFPDLHSELNLSSLELGDSALYFCASSVEEGSLLVFGPGTRLTVL.

In this sample, this clonotype turned up many times. The chain links TRBV9 to TRBJ2-1; the D is unclear. Deletions cut 0 bases from V and 5 bases from J, with 9 bases between. Per germline, CDR1 SGDLS and CDR2 YYNGEE. CDR3 length equals 14 residues. CDR3: CASSVDEPHNEQFF. Written as DNA, the CDR3 is TGTGCCAGCAGCGTAGATGAACCGCACAATGAGCAGTTCTTC.

V usage is TRBV12-2 and J usage is TRBJ1-3. TRBV12-2 is given as a pseudogene. The CDR3 loop spans 14 amino acids. CDR3 sequence: CASRLEFGGNTIYF. CDR3 sequence (DNA): TGTGCAAGTCGCTTAGAATTCGGTGGAAACACCATATATTTT.